The T cell receptor beta chain described here comes from a study of CD8 T cells in ankylosing spondylitis (dated by TCRdb to 2016 to 2017). For context, the study as a whole: The study set out to find disease-linked TCR variants by profiling T cell receptor beta repertoires in ankylosing spondylitis patients and healthy donors. In total, the full study cohort was made up of about 99 healthy donors and roughly 27 ankylosing spondylitis patients. Peripheral blood was sampled, and synovial fluid was additionally collected from ankylosing spondylitis patients. General study outcomes and caveats: Some TCR beta motif variants had previously been reported in synovial fluid and blood of reactive arthritis patients, which suggested common disease-initiation mechanisms. Blood from ankylosing spondylitis patients appeared to be characterized by a TCR beta motif composed of under ten highly homologous amino acid variants. Significant enrichment of the disease-linked clones was reported in matched synovial fluid samples from ankylosing spondylitis patients. The disease-linked clones showed a CD8+ phenotype and occurred at relatively low frequencies in peripheral blood.

Concerning this clonotype: It has no known antigen specificity. It has no much larger one-base neighbor in the sample; base qualities were not kept.

Sequencing took place on an Illumina HiSeq 2500. TCR beta libraries were prepared by quantitative 5'-RACE with molecular barcodes. Per the authors' processing: A new computational method based on a probabilistic model of VDJ rearrangement was used to identify disease-linked TCR variants. The public reads were reanalyzed by TCRdb: fastp trimming at Q25, MiXCR alignment, in-frame beta chains only. Records with the same CDR3 protein are collapsed into one entry carrying the most frequent genes and DNA. These V and J calls derive from TCRdb rather than the authors' analysis. The table for this sample lists approximately 220,000 distinct CDR3 sequences; 20% to 30% of them were counted only once. The biggest ten clones account for about 6.2% of the sample. Its CDR3 holds 14 amino acids, cysteine through phenylalanine. Only the CDR3 DNA stays, 42 bases, in frame from base 1. V is pared back by 5 bases and J by 2 bases, with 10 bases lying between the germline termini. The germline V gene yields MNHNS for CDR1 and SASEGT for CDR2.

Sequenced sample: blood, either unsorted or a sorted T cell fraction (not recorded which). The clonotype comes from a male donor with ankylosing spondylitis or in good health (not recorded which). In this chain, TRBV6-1 is recombined with TRBJ2-1; no D gene call is confident. The DNA sequence is given as TGTGCCAGCAGTCGGCCGGAACCCTACAATGAGCAGTTCTTC. It encodes CASSRPEPYNEQFF.